The 5 T cell receptor beta chains below come from one sample, sequenced in a study of T-cell reconstitution after alpha-beta-depleted transplantation in children. Unique molecular identifiers tagged the TCRbeta library. TCRdb independently ran MiXCR on the PCR reads; one entry per CDR3 protein. The table lists 450,000 to 700,000 distinct CDR3 sequences, over 25% of them singletons. The source material was PBMCs, sampled before TCRalphabeta/CD19-depleted stem cell transplant. The receptor set was obtained from a boy younger than two with Wiskott-Aldrich syndrome, due to receive a stem cell transplant.

This clonotype turned up a few times. The chain is built from TRBV29-1 and TRBJ2-5, with a tentative D call TRBD1 (5 bases). Germline V CDR1 and CDR2: SQVTM, ANQGSEA. This CDR3 has 14 amino acids. V gave up 6 bases and J gave up 3 bases, with 17 bases separating them. This CDR3 is CSVGLTQEEETQYF. Here the CDR3 DNA reads TGCAGCGTCGGATTGACACAGGAAGAAGAGACCCAGTACTTC.

The rearrangement uses TRBV3-1 and TRBJ2-5; TRBD1 aligns across 8 bases. The CDR3 has 15 residues. In germline, CDR1 is LGHDT, CDR2 YNNKEL (reference sequence). The V gene end was trimmed by 8 bases and the J gene end by 7 bases; junction bases not matched to a gene: 15. CDR3 DNA: TGTGCCAGCGGACAGGCAGGGGGCGTACGTGGGACCCAGTACTTC. Translation: CASGQAGGVRGTQYF.

This clonotype was recorded at least ten times. The CDR3: CASSLEAGGPHEQFF. CDR3 bases: TGCGCCAGCAGCTTGGAGGCGGGAGGGCCCCATGAGCAGTTCTTC. V gene TRBV5-1 combines with J gene TRBJ2-1, with TRBD2 identical over 9 bases. This CDR3 spans 15 amino acids. The germline V gene encodes CDR1 SGHRS and CDR2 YFSETQ. With 0 bases clipped from V and 8 bases from J, the junction kept 6 bases outside the gene matches.

There are a few counts of this clonotype. The CDR3: CASPEDEKGVEETQYF. The CDR3 nucleotides read TGCGCCAGCCCTGAAGACGAAAAGGGAGTCGAAGAGACCCAGTACTTC. The V call is TRBV5-1, the J call TRBJ2-5; a weak D match, TRBD2 (5 bases). This CDR3 contains 16 residues. V shed 7 bases and J shed 3 bases, with 22 bases lying between them. The germline CDR1 and CDR2 sequences are SGHRS and YFSETQ.

This clonotype was counted many times. The rearrangement links TRBV5-1 to TRBJ2-1, with D unclear. The CDR3 sequence is 13 residues long. Trimming removed 5 bases from V and 2 bases from J, with 8 bases in between. The germline V gene encodes CDR1 SGHRS and CDR2 YFSETQ. In nucleotides, the CDR3 is TGCGCCAGCAGAGGAAGCCCCTACAATGAGCAGTTCTTC. Amino acids: CASRGSPYNEQFF.